The rows below give T cell receptor beta chains drawn from one sample of a study of OX40 agonist ivuxolimab in advanced cancers. Clones were read by immunoSEQ multiplex PCR, and TCRdb kept only the in-frame ones, dropping some. The data show about 7,800 clones, 90% seen once. The sequencing used CD4+ or CD8+ T cells sorted from blood, collected in a trial of the OX40 agonist ivuxolimab. The receptors were sampled from an adult with an advanced solid tumor such as melanoma, head and neck, liver or kidney cancer. CDR3s include the opening cysteine and the closing phenylalanine or tryptophan. A D gene is named only where the DNA matches it firmly. Some rows have no size entry. The others give once, few or many, or a class for an expanded clone.

size: -; D: TRBD1; V: TRBV10-3; J: TRBJ2-1; CDR3: CAISAPIGTGDTYNEQFF
size: once; D: -; V: TRBV6-6; J: TRBJ1-1; CDR3: CASSYRGGITEAFF
size: -; D: -; V: TRBV10-3; J: TRBJ1-1; CDR3: CAISERGYPVNTEAFF
size: -; D: -; V: TRBV19; J: TRBJ2-2; CDR3: CASSGWGARNTGELLF
size: -; D: -; V: TRBV7-9; J: TRBJ1-1; CDR3: CASSPPVVSEAFF
size: -; D: -; V: TRBV27; J: TRBJ2-1; CDR3: CASSLEVSGTYNEQFF
size: -; D: -; V: TRBV29-1; J: TRBJ1-1; CDR3: CSVATTQLNTEAFF
size: -; D: TRBD1; V: TRBV29-1; J: TRBJ1-1; CDR3: CSARNTGGVTEAFF
size: -; D: -; V: TRBV2; J: TRBJ1-1; CDR3: CASSGDYREMNTEAFF
size: -; D: TRBD2; V: TRBV10-2; J: TRBJ2-3; CDR3: CASRQTGTSGRALEDTQYF
size: -; D: -; V: TRBV25-1; J: TRBJ1-3; CDR3: CASSEYSGNTIYF
size: -; D: -; V: TRBV16; J: TRBJ2-1; CDR3: CASSQPIPDEQFF
size: few; D: TRBD2; V: TRBV19; J: TRBJ2-2; CDR3: CASTRGEGPSGELFF
size: few; D: -; V: TRBV9; J: TRBJ1-5; CDR3: CASSAGGDSRVQPQHF
size: -; D: -; V: TRBV11-2; J: TRBJ1-5; CDR3: CATQDGNQPQHF
size: -; D: -; V: TRBV18; J: TRBJ1-1; CDR3: CASSPEVSEAFF
size: -; D: TRBD1; V: TRBV5-1; J: TRBJ1-1; CDR3: CASSRDTGGNTEAFF
size: -; D: TRBD2; V: TRBV9; J: TRBJ2-3; CDR3: CASSPGGGHTDTQYF
size: -; D: -; V: TRBV5-5; J: TRBJ2-5; CDR3: CASSLAGTETQYF
size: -; D: -; V: TRBV5-6; J: TRBJ2-7; CDR3: CASSLMSYEQYF